This TCR beta chain was obtained from a study of T cell repertoires in cytomegalovirus infection. Overall study: Both CMV infection and a matching HLA type were indicated by public TCR beta signatures. General study points: Individuals carrying CMV plus the relevant HLA were identified by cumulative frequency of public TCR beta families. In two of eight donors, the top clonotype was HLA-C-restricted CMV-specific.

TCRdb independently ran MiXCR on the reads; one entry per CDR3 protein. Of under 850,000 distinct CDR3 sequences listed, under 40% are singletons. Germline V CDR1 and CDR2: SGHTA, FQGNSA. CDR3 length equals 15 residues. Trimming took off 1 base at V and 2 bases at J, with 9 bases between the two ends. This clonotype was seen ten or more times. Its antigen remains unknown. Sequencing was carried out using PBMCs. This chain links TRBV7-2 with TRBJ1-5, with unresolved D. This TCR derives from a human donor in good health (CMV status not recorded). Some clones in this sample may be carry-over from other donors' samples. The DNA for the CDR3 is TGTGCCAGCAGCTTAGACCCGGCGGGCAATCAGCCCCAGCATTTT. Encoded protein: CASSLDPAGNQPQHF.